Below are 32 T cell receptor beta chains sequenced from a single sample in a study of radiotherapy plus CTLA-4 blockade in lung cancer. Clones were read by immunoSEQ multiplex PCR, and TCRdb kept only the in-frame ones, dropping some. The data show 24,000 or so clones, 71% seen once. The sample in question was peripheral blood, obtained from a patient treated with radiotherapy plus ipilimumab. These receptors all stem from a human donor with non-small cell lung cancer whose response to radiotherapy plus ipilimumab could not be evaluated.

This chain links TRBV7-3 with TRBJ2-1, with 15 bases aligning to TRBD2. The germline CDR1 and CDR2 sequences are SGHTA and FQGTGA. The CDR3 extends over 16 amino acids. Trimming took 5 bases from V and 9 from J; bases not matched to a gene: 8. DNA of the CDR3: TGTGCCAGCAGCCCCCTCGGACTAGCGGGAGGGTCTGAGCAGTTCTTC. This sequence encodes CASSPLGLAGGSEQFF.

This clone was detected only once. This chain joins TRBV29-1 and TRBJ2-7; 11 bases match TRBD1. The germline gives CDR1 SQVTM, CDR2 ANQGSEA. After removal of 3 bases from V and 7 bases from J, the junction contained 11 bases not matched to a gene. The CDR3 sequence is 15 residues long. Here the CDR3 DNA reads TGCAGCGTTGATTTGGGGACAGGGGGTACGCGTGAGCAGTACTTC. It encodes CSVDLGTGGTREQYF.

The genes are TRBV4-3 and TRBJ2-7, with a possible D match to TRBD1 (5 bases). V was cut by 2 bases and J by 4 bases, with 9 bases left in between. The CDR3 contains 13 residues. Germline V gives CDR1 LGHNA, CDR2 YSLEER. CDR3 sequence reads: CASSQKKGYEQYF. The CDR3 region has the DNA TGCGCCAGCAGCCAAAAAAAGGGGTACGAGCAGTACTTC.

This clone was seen once. The chain is built from TRBV7-9 and TRBJ2-3; TRBD1 aligns across 7 bases. The trim removed 5 bases at V and 0 bases at J, leaving 14 bases unmatched. CDR3 length equals 18 residues. Per the germline V gene, CDR1 is SEHNR and CDR2 is FQNEAQ (reference sequence). CDR3 nucleotide sequence: TGTGCCAGCAGCACTCGACAGGGCAGGTTCGGTAGCACAGATACGCAGTATTTT. Its protein is CASSTRQGRFGSTDTQYF.

The V and J genes are TRBV6-5 and TRBJ2-7, with D tentatively TRBD1 (5 bases). V was trimmed by 8 bases and J by 3 bases, leaving 17 bases between them. Germline V CDR1 and CDR2: MNHEY, SVGAGI. The CDR3 is 14 residues long. DNA for the CDR3: TGTGCCAGCCGAACCCAGGGAACGAACTACGAGCAGTACTTC. It specifies CASRTQGTNYEQYF.

V gene TRBV11-3 combines with J gene TRBJ2-1; D gene ambiguous. The CDR3 loop spans 12 amino acids. V was clipped by 3 bases and J by 10 bases, with 10 bases between them. Germline V gene data show CDR1 as SGHNT and CDR2 as YENEEA. The CDR3 region is CASSLYSDEQFF. In DNA, the CDR3 is TGTGCCAGCAGCTTGTACAGTGACGAGCAGTTCTTC.

The V and J genes are TRBV27 and TRBJ1-2; 11 nucleotides agree with TRBD1. There are 14 residues in the CDR3. The germline V gene has CDR1 MNHEY and CDR2 SMNVEV (reference sequence). The trim removed 6 bases at V and 8 bases at J, leaving 8 bases unmatched. CDR3 amino acids: CASRLTGQGVGYTF. CDR3 bases: TGTGCCAGCAGATTAACGGGACAGGGGGTCGGCTACACCTTC.

This chain joins TRBV12-5 and TRBJ2-5; 15 bases align to TRBD2. Unmatched junction bases numbered 5, after V lost 6 bases and J lost 3 bases. This CDR3 contains 16 residues. Germline lookup yields CDR1 LGHNT and CDR2 FRNRAP. CDR3 amino acids: CASGSGLAGGEETQYF. CDR3 sequence (DNA): TGTGCTAGTGGAAGCGGACTAGCGGGAGGGGAAGAGACCCAGTACTTC.

The chain uses TRBV7-2 and TRBJ2-4; possible D gene TRBD2, 7 bases. Trimming took 1 base from V and 6 from J, leaving 16 bases between them. The CDR3 has 16 residues. Germline loops: CDR1 SGHTA, CDR2 FQGNSA. This CDR3 reads CASSLELGGPGNIQYF. CDR3 nucleotides: TGTGCCAGCAGCTTAGAGCTCGGGGGGCCGGGAAACATTCAGTACTTC. Full variable domain (rest looked up from reference TRBV7-2 and TRBJ2-4): GAGVSQSPSNKVTEKGKDVELRCDPISGHTALYWYRQSLGQGLEFLIYFQGNSAPDKSGLPSDRFSAERTGGSVSTLTIQRTQQEDSAVYLCASSLELGGPGNIQYFGAGTRLSVL.

The chain has TRBV12-5 and TRBJ2-5; TRBD2 is a possible D gene (6 bases). Germline CDR1 LGHNT, CDR2 FRNRAP. The CDR3 has 15 amino acids. V lost 1 base to trimming and J lost 2 bases, with 11 bases between them. The CDR3, as DNA: TGTGCTAGTGGTTTGGGGGACTCCACACAAGAGACCCAGTACTTC. It translates to CASGLGDSTQETQYF.

Points on this clone: Germline is not matched at one junction end, which may reflect a read error. The V and J genes are TRBV6-5 and TRBJ2-2; maybe TRBD2 (5 bases). CDR1 and CDR2 (germline): MNHEY, SVGAGI. There are 13 residues in the CDR3. For the CDR3, the DNA is TGTGCCAGCAGCCAGAGCAAGGACCGGGGAGCTGTTTTT. Translating it yields CASSQSKDRGAVF.

The table lists this clone with a few counts. The rearrangement links TRBV19 to TRBJ1-5, with 7 bases that match TRBD1. Germline V gene lookup returns CDR1 LNHDA and CDR2 SQIVND (reference sequence). Trimming removed 3 bases from V and 7 bases from J; junction bases left unmatched: 3. The CDR3 extends over 13 amino acids. CDR3 residues: CASSISGGQPQHF. CDR3 bases: TGTGCCAGTAGTATTTCAGGGGGGCAGCCCCAGCATTTT. The variable domain in full, with the rest retrieved from reference TRBV19 and TRBJ1-5, is DGGITQSPKYLFRKEGQNVTLSCEQNLNHDAMYWYRQDPGQGLRLIYYSQIVNDFQKGDIAEGYSVSREKKESFPLTVTSAQKNPTAFYLCASSISGGQPQHFGDGTRLSIL.

The chain couples TRBV2 to TRBJ1-1, with D maybe TRBD1 (5 bases). V was cut by 5 bases and J by 1 base, with 8 bases left in between. This CDR3 has 13 amino acids. Germline V gene sequence: CDR1 SNHLY, CDR2 FYNNEI. CDR3 amino acids: CASSLGANTEAFF. CDR3 nucleotide sequence: TGTGCCAGCAGTCTAGGGGCGAACACTGAAGCTTTCTTT.

The chain recombines TRBV7-2 with TRBJ2-3, with 7 bases lining up with TRBD2. Looked up from germline, CDR1 is SGHTA and CDR2 is FQGNSA. The V segment lost 4 bases and the J segment 6 bases; nucleotides outside the gene matches: 16. The CDR3 has 17 amino acids. The CDR3 sequence is CASSYLSLGGRGDTQYF. CDR3 DNA: TGTGCCAGCAGCTACCTTTCTTTGGGCGGGAGAGGGGATACGCAGTATTTT.

This clone was counted once. The chain couples TRBV18 to TRBJ2-4; D might be TRBD2 (5 bases). The CDR3 has 12 amino acids. V lost 2 bases to trimming and J lost 8 bases, with 7 bases between them. The germline V gene encodes CDR1 KGHSH and CDR2 LQKENI. The CDR3 DNA reads as TGTGCCAGCTCACCATCGAGGGACATTCAGTACTTC. This codes for CASSPSRDIQYF.

The chain couples TRBV6-1 to TRBJ2-1; 10 positions agree with TRBD2. The CDR3 has 15 residues. Germline V gene sequence: CDR1 MNHNS, CDR2 SASEGT. After removal of 7 bases from V and 6 bases from J, the junction contained 9 bases not matched to a gene. CDR3 amino acids: CASNPTSGPGNEQFF. The CDR3 DNA reads TGTGCCAGCAACCCGACTAGCGGGCCCGGCAATGAGCAGTTCTTC.

This clone was observed once. The chain links TRBV6-6 to TRBJ1-2; D gene unclear. The V end was cut by 6 bases, the J end by 2 bases, with 13 bases between. This CDR3 is built from 14 residues. The germline CDR1 and CDR2 sequences are MNHNY and SVGAGI (reference sequence). Written as DNA, the CDR3 is TGTGCCAGCAGCCCGCCGGGGTGGAACTATGGCTACACCTTC. This encodes CASSPPGWNYGYTF.

V and J are TRBV5-1 and TRBJ2-7, with D perhaps TRBD2 (6 bases). Germline V lookup: CDR1 SGHRS, CDR2 YFSETQ. The CDR3 extends over 16 amino acids. Trimming took 4 bases from V and 4 from J, leaving 21 bases between them. CDR3 coding DNA: TGCGCCAGCAGCCCCGGACCAGGGTGGGGGGATTACGAGCAGTACTTC. This translates into CASSPGPGWGDYEQYF.

This clone was found a few times. A far larger clone is only one base removed, so a read error is likely. V usage is TRBV4-3 and J usage is TRBJ2-7, with TRBD1 matching 11 bases. The CDR3 totals 16 residues. Germline loops: CDR1 LGHNA, CDR2 YSLEER. CDR3 amino acids: CSSSQEAGTGGNEQYF. CDR3 DNA: TGCTCCAGCAGCCAAGAAGCCGGGACAGGGGGAAACGAGCAGTACTTC.

The chain uses TRBV7-9 and TRBJ2-5; the match to TRBD1 covers 12 bases. The CDR3 runs 18 residues. Germline V gene lookup returns CDR1 SEHNR and CDR2 FQNEAQ (reference sequence). Trimming cost V 2 bases and J 5 bases; bases outside gene matches: 12. The CDR3: CASSLSWGTGGGRETQYF. In DNA form, the CDR3 reads TGTGCCAGCAGCTTATCCTGGGGGACAGGGGGCGGTCGGGAGACCCAGTACTTC.

This chain uses TRBV27 with TRBJ2-7, with D possibly TRBD2 on 5 matching bases. The germline V gene has CDR1 MNHEY and CDR2 SMNVEV (reference sequence). This CDR3 is built from 11 residues. The germline V and J ends were trimmed by 7 bases and 6 bases, with 10 bases remaining between them. Written as DNA, the CDR3 is TGTGCCAGCACCCGGGGAGTCGAGCAGTACTTC. Protein sequence: CASTRGVEQYF.

The chain couples TRBV18 to TRBJ2-2, with D tentatively TRBD2 (6 bases). Deletions cut 0 bases from V and 7 bases from J, with 15 bases between. The germline gives CDR1 KGHSH, CDR2 LQKENI. This CDR3 comprises 16 residues. Here the CDR3 reads CASSPPRGSLSGELFF. The CDR3 nucleotides are TGTGCCAGCTCACCACCACGGGGGAGTTTGAGCGGGGAGCTGTTTTTT.

This chain connects TRBV7-8 to TRBJ2-4; 7 nucleotides agree with TRBD2. The CDR3 is made up of 18 amino acids. The junction had 14 bases not matched to a gene; V was cut back by 5 bases and J by 1 base. The germline V gene has CDR1 SGHVS and CDR2 FQNEAQ. In DNA, the CDR3 is TGTGCCAGCAGCGCATGGTGGGGGGGGAGTGTGGCCAAAAACATTCAGTACTTC. This gives the protein CASSAWWGGSVAKNIQYF.

The chain employs TRBV2 and TRBJ2-1; perhaps TRBD1 as D (7 bases). The germline gives CDR1 SNHLY, CDR2 FYNNEI. The V end was cut by 2 bases, the J end by 0 bases, with 8 bases between. The CDR3 has 15 amino acids. The CDR3 spells CASSEQGGSYNEQFF. In DNA, the CDR3 is TGTGCCAGCAGTGAACAGGGGGGCTCCTACAATGAGCAGTTCTTC.

This clone was detected only once. The chain recombines TRBV6-6 with TRBJ2-5, with D perhaps matching TRBD2 (6 bases). The J call is in doubt because the DNA end fits TRBJ2-7 better. Germline CDR1 is MNHNY and CDR2 is SVGAGI (reference sequence). The CDR3 sequence is 14 residues long. CDR3 sequence: CASTARGYSYEQYF. The CDR3 nucleotides read TGTGCCAGCACTGCGCGGGGTTACTCCTACGAGCAGTACTTC.

Only one count was recorded for this clone. J is TRBJ1-2 and V is TRBV30; D is unclear. Trimming removed 5 bases from V and 4 bases from J, with 17 bases in between. CDR1 and CDR2 from the germline V gene are GTSNPN and SVGIG (reference sequence). The CDR3 runs 14 residues. The CDR3: CAWGRTGITYGYTF. The CDR3 nucleotides are TGTGCCTGGGGAAGGACCGGGATCACCTATGGCTACACCTTC.

This rearrangement joins TRBV7-4 to TRBJ1-6, with TRBD1 as a possible D gene (6 bases). The length of the CDR3 is 17 residues. V was trimmed by 10 bases and J by 8 bases, leaving 27 bases between them. Looked up from germline, CDR1 is SGHVT and CDR2 is SQSDAQ. CDR3: CATPFRGHRTRHSPLHF. CDR3 sequence (DNA): TGTGCCACCCCATTCCGGGGACACCGGACGAGACATTCACCCCTCCACTTT.

The V gene is TRBV7-6, the J gene TRBJ1-5; no clear D gene. Per the germline V gene, CDR1 is SGHVS and CDR2 is FNYEAQ. V lost 1 base and J 3 bases, leaving 10 bases between the germline ends. The CDR3 spans 15 residues. The CDR3 here is CASSLGGASNQPQHF. CDR3 in DNA: TGTGCCAGCAGCTTAGGAGGAGCATCCAATCAGCCCCAGCATTTT.

V gene TRBV18 combines with J gene TRBJ2-6; D possibly corresponds to TRBD1 (6 bases). Germline CDR1 reads KGHSH; CDR2 reads LQKENI. Trimming took 5 bases from V and 2 from J, leaving 7 bases between them. This CDR3 contains 14 residues. This CDR3 is CASSGGPGANVLTF. The CDR3 nucleotides are TGTGCCAGCTCAGGGGGCCCTGGGGCCAACGTCCTGACTTTC.

This clone was observed once. Here the CDR3 DNA reads TGTGCCAGTAGTAGCGGGAGGGGGTCCGAGCAGTACTTC. It encodes CASSSGRGSEQYF. V gene TRBV19 combines with J gene TRBJ2-7, with 9 bases matching TRBD2. This CDR3 is 13 amino acids long. Germline V gives CDR1 LNHDA, CDR2 SQIVND (reference sequence). V shed 4 bases and J 6 bases; nucleotides not matched to a gene: 4.

This clone was detected only once. The CDR3 DNA is TGTGCCAGCAGCCTTCGGACAGGGGCAGGAGGCTACACCTTC. The encoded protein is CASSLRTGAGGYTF. The genes are TRBV9 and TRBJ1-2; 9 positions agree with TRBD1. Looked up from germline, CDR1 is SGDLS and CDR2 is YYNGEE. Trimming took 4 bases from V and 8 from J; bases not matched to a gene: 9. The CDR3 totals 14 residues.

This clone was recorded a few times. The chain is built from TRBV2 and TRBJ1-1; D possibly corresponds to TRBD1 (6 bases). Germline CDR1 and CDR2: SNHLY and FYNNEI. The CDR3 sequence is 15 residues long. Trimming stripped 5 bases from V and 5 bases from J, with 18 bases between. CDR3 loop: CASSRTASPGTEAFF. For the CDR3, the DNA is TGTGCCAGCAGTAGGACAGCCTCTCCGGGAACTGAAGCTTTCTTT.